This is a list of T cell receptor beta chains from one sample in a study of blood T cell repertoires in COVID-19. Method: immunoSEQ multiplex PCR; TCRdb's copy keeps in-frame clones and lacks some. The table lists about 130,000 clones, just over 75% of them singletons, with about a tenth in the top ten. Sequencing was performed on peripheral blood. The receptors were gathered from a human donor in a cohort sampled during active COVID-19. CDR3s include the opening cysteine and the closing phenylalanine or tryptophan. The D gene is left open where the match is weak. The size of a clone is reported for some rows only, either as once, few or many, or as a class for expanded clones.

d_gene	j_gene	abundance	v_gene	CDR3nt	CDR3aa
TRBD2	TRBJ2-7	NA	TRBV2	TGTGCCAGCAGAGCGGGACTAGCGGGGGTGCCCTACGAGCAGTACTTC	CASRAGLAGVPYEQYF
NA	TRBJ1-2	NA	TRBV7-9	TGTGCCACCCAGATAGCCGGTGGCTACACCTTC	CATQIAGGYTF
TRBD2	TRBJ2-5	NA	TRBV7-7	TGTGCCAGCAGCCCGGGACTAGCGGGGGCAGAGACCCAGTACTTC	CASSPGLAGAETQYF
TRBD1	TRBJ2-3	NA	TRBV10-1	TGCGCCAGCAGTGAGTCGACAGGGATACCAGATACGCAGTATTTT	CASSESTGIPDTQYF
TRBD1	TRBJ1-1	NA	TRBV7-8	TGTGCCAGCAGCTTACCGGGACAGGGGATCATGAACACTGAAGCTTTCTTT	CASSLPGQGIMNTEAFF
TRBD1	TRBJ1-5	few	TRBV6-5	TGTGCCAGCAGTTACTATCCTCCGGGACAGGGACAGCCCCAGCATTTT	CASSYYPPGQGQPQHF
NA	TRBJ2-3	NA	TRBV6-5	TGTGCCAGCAGTTTTAGTGGGCCAGATACGCAGTATTTT	CASSFSGPDTQYF
NA	TRBJ2-7	once	TRBV27	TGTGCCAGCAGCCTGGGGGGGACACCCTACGAGCAGTACTTC	CASSLGGTPYEQYF
TRBD2	TRBJ2-5	NA	TRBV7-9	TGTGCCAGCAGCTTCCCCCGGGAGGCGGAGACCCAGTACTTC	CASSFPREAETQYF
NA	TRBJ1-1	NA	TRBV9	TGTGCCAGCAGCGGGTACTGGAACACTGAAGCTTTCTTT	CASSGYWNTEAFF
NA	TRBJ1-2	NA	TRBV18	TGTGCCAGCTCACCTTCAGAAACAGGGCTACGTAACTATGGCTACACCTTC	CASSPSETGLRNYGYTF
TRBD1	TRBJ1-2	NA	TRBV5-4	TGTGCCAGCAGCTTGAGACAGGGCAACCTCTATGGCTACACCTTC	CASSLRQGNLYGYTF
NA	TRBJ2-1	NA	TRBV4-1	TGCGCCAGCAGCGGCCGGACTGATAGGGCAGGTAATGAGCAGTTCTTC	CASSGRTDRAGNEQFF
TRBD2	TRBJ2-7	few	TRBV3-1/TRBV3-2	TGTGCCAGCAGCCATCGACTAGCGGGGAACTACGAGCAGTACTTC	CASSHRLAGNYEQYF
NA	TRBJ1-5	NA	TRBV6-5	TGTGCCAGCAAAGGTGGAGGTCGCAATCAGCCCCAGCATTTT	CASKGGGRNQPQHF